The text below deals with one TCR beta chain. Generated by immunoSEQ multiplex PCR, the TCRdb table keeps only in-frame clones and is missing some. This sample has approximately 140,000 clones; 80% to 90% occur once, and the top ten carry roughly 3.5%. J lost 5 bases, V lost 6 bases, and 7 bases had no gene match. The CDR3 loop spans 17 amino acids. Germline V gene sequence: CDR1 SNHLY, CDR2 FYNNEI. The data belong to a study of blood T cell repertoires in COVID-19. The TCR originated in a man aged 65-85 years with acute or convalescent COVID-19. Specimen: peripheral blood. The V and J genes are TRBV2 and TRBJ2-2; TRBD2 agrees at 15 bases. The CDR3 sequence is CASRTGTSGRRTGELFF. The CDR3, as DNA: TGTGCCAGCAGGACCGGGACTAGCGGGAGGAGAACCGGGGAGCTGTTTTTT.